This TCR beta chain was found in a study of cytomegalovirus exposure and HLA in healthy donors. PCR involved 60 Vbeta and 13 Jbeta primers. Sequenced by immunoSEQ multiplex PCR; TCRdb stores in-frame clones only, minus some. This listing includes around 45,000 clones. Trimming removed 4 bases from V and 8 bases from J, with 13 bases in between. CDR3 length: 13 amino acids. Germline V gene sequence: CDR1 SGHRS, CDR2 YFSETQ. This receptor was taken from a woman aged 25 to 39 in good health and CMV-seronegative. The chain recombines TRBV5-1 with TRBJ2-1; no reliable D call. The sample was PBMCs. The CDR3 DNA is TGCGCCAGCAGCACCAGACAAATCCATGAGCAGTTCTTC. It encodes CASSTRQIHEQFF.